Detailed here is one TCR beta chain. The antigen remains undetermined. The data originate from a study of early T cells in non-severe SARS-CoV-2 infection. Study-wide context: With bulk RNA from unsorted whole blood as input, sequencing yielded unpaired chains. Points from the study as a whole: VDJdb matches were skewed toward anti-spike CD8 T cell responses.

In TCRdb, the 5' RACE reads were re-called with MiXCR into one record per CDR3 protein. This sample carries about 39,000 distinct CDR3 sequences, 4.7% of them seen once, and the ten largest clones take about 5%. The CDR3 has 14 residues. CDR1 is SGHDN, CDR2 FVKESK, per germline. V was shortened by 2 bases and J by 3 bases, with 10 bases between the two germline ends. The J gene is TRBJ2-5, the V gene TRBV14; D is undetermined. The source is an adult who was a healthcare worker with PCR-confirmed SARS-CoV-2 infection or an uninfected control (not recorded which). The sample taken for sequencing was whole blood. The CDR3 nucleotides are TGTGCCAGCAGCCAAACAATACAAAAAGAGACCCAGTACTTC. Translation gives CASSQTIQKETQYF.